This T cell receptor (beta chain) was sequenced in a study of breast tumors, draining lymph nodes, adjacent tissues. V was clipped by 0 bases and J by 0 bases, with 8 bases between them. This CDR3 comprises 15 residues. The germline V gene encodes CDR1 SGHVS and CDR2 FQNEAQ. In its sample, this clonotype was seen many times. Its antigen is not identified. Study results and limitations: Data only fit, rather than demonstrated, lymph node origin of most tumor T cells. Findings are consistent with lymph node origin and intratumoral expansion of most tumor T cells.

TCRdb recomputed calls from the multiplex PCR reads with MiXCR, one row per CDR3 protein. The table includes about 31,000 distinct CDR3 sequences, 63% detected once. This sequence joins TRBV7-8 and TRBJ1-2; D unresolved. This sequence originates from a female donor with breast cancer. Some clones in this sample may be carry-over from other donors' samples. The sequencing input was breast tumor tissue. The CDR3 spells CASSLALGPNYGYTF. The CDR3 nucleotides are TGTGCCAGCAGCTTAGCGTTAGGCCCTAACTATGGCTACACCTTC.